This T cell receptor (beta chain) emerged from a study of blood T cell repertoires in COVID-19. This clone was observed a single time. Assay: immunoSEQ multiplex PCR; the TCRdb copy retains only in-frame clones and omits some. Of roughly 150,000 clones in the sample, approximately 83% are singletons; the top ten hold 5.2%. Participants came from some 26 US areas, aged about 18 to 100 years. Grouping used clinical history reported by participants in a survey and questionnaire. V was clipped by 0 bases and J by 6 bases; unmatched bases: 8. Germline V gene data show CDR1 as SGHTA and CDR2 as FQGNSA. The CDR3 extends over 17 amino acids.

Sample: PBMCs or T cells enriched from blood (not recorded which). The rearrangement links TRBV7-2 to TRBJ2-3, with 11 nucleotides matching TRBD2. The clonotype originates from a man in his 70s who had been exposed to COVID-19. CDR3 DNA: TGTGCCAGCAGCTTAGCTTTTAGCGGGGGGGCTTTGGATACGCAGTATTTT. Translating gives CASSLAFSGGALDTQYF.